The 14 T cell receptor beta chains below were found in one sample sequenced in a study of cytomegalovirus exposure and HLA in healthy donors. Both 60 Vbeta primers and 13 Jbeta primers went into the PCR. Clones were read by immunoSEQ multiplex PCR, and TCRdb kept only the in-frame ones, dropping some. The sample lists some 120,000 clones, about 80% occurring once. What was sequenced was PBMCs. These receptors all stem from a man between 40 and 49 years old in good health and CMV-seronegative.

The chain is built from TRBV5-5 and TRBJ1-2, with 9 positions matching TRBD1. Germline CDR1 is SGHKS and CDR2 is YYEKEE (reference sequence). The V and J ends lost 4 bases and 5 bases, in that order; junction bases with no gene match: 12. The CDR3 extends over 16 amino acids. CDR3 nucleotides: TGTGCCAGCAGCCCACCCTCGGGACAGGGTTTTTATGGCTACACCTTC. Translation: CASSPPSGQGFYGYTF.

The CDR3 here is CASSQGVSGANVLTF. The CDR3 DNA reads as TGTGCCAGCAGCCAGGGGGTGTCTGGGGCCAACGTCCTGACTTTC. The genes are TRBV5-4 and TRBJ2-6; 7 positions match TRBD1. The ends lost 4 bases at V and 1 base at J; junction bases unmatched: 2. The length of the CDR3 is 15 residues. CDR1 is SGHNT and CDR2 is YYREEE in the germline V gene (reference sequence).

The chain recombines TRBV6-8 with TRBJ2-7, with D possibly being TRBD1 (5 bases). Trimming removed 6 bases at V and 2 bases at J, with 8 bases between. The CDR3 consists of 12 residues. The V gene's germline CDR1 is MNHGY and CDR2 SAAAGT. Here the CDR3 DNA reads TGTGCCAGCAGGACAGCCACCTACGAGCAGTACTTC. Translated, it gives CASRTATYEQYF.

A word on this clone: One end of the junction does not line up with germline, which may come from a read error. The chain carries TRBV6-5 and TRBJ1-1; 11 bases line up with TRBD1. Germline lookup yields CDR1 MNHEY and CDR2 SVGAGI. The CDR3 covers 13 residues. As DNA, the CDR3 is TGTGCCAGCAGTTCGGACAGGGGGCCCCCTCTTGTCTTT. Amino acid sequence: CASSSDRGPPLVF.

Details on this clone: This CDR3 is also generated by other DNA sequences in the sample. The rearrangement links TRBV2 to TRBJ1-6; D may be TRBD1 (5 bases). The germline V and J ends were trimmed by 7 bases and 5 bases, with 9 bases remaining between them. Germline CDR1 is SNHLY and CDR2 is FYNNEI. The CDR3 runs to 13 residues. CDR3 sequence: CASTLTDNSPLHF. The CDR3 region has the DNA TGTGCCAGCACCCTGACAGATAATTCACCCCTCCACTTT.

J is TRBJ2-7 and V is TRBV5-1, with D unclear. This CDR3 has 13 amino acids. The V end lost 4 bases, the J end lost 2 bases, and 10 bases lay between the germline ends. Germline V gene sequence: CDR1 SGHRS, CDR2 YFSETQ. Here the CDR3 reads CASSPSVPYEQYF. As DNA, the CDR3 is TGCGCCAGCAGCCCTTCGGTCCCCTACGAGCAGTACTTC.

The chain employs TRBV5-1 and TRBJ2-5; TRBD2 agrees at 7 bases. The CDR3 has 14 amino acids. V gave up 4 bases and J gave up 1 base; unmatched junction bases: 4. Germline loops: CDR1 SGHRS, CDR2 YFSETQ. The CDR3 reads CASSPSGAQETQYF. In DNA, the CDR3 is TGCGCCAGCAGCCCGAGCGGGGCCCAAGAGACCCAGTACTTC.

V usage is TRBV6-6 and J usage is TRBJ2-4, with D perhaps matching TRBD2 (7 bases). CDR3 length: 15 amino acids. V was pared by 7 bases and J by 0 bases, with 13 bases between. CDR1 is MNHNY, CDR2 SVGAGI, per germline (reference sequence). The CDR3 region is CASTLGGAAKNIQYF. The CDR3 nucleotides read TGTGCCAGCACCCTGGGGGGGGCAGCCAAAAACATTCAGTACTTC.

J is TRBJ1-5 and V is TRBV2; D gene uncertain. The CDR3 is 13 residues long. Germline V gene sequence: CDR1 SNHLY, CDR2 FYNNEI. With 5 bases removed from V and 7 bases from J, the gap between germline ends came to 12 bases. CDR3 region: CASSYGVGQPQHF. CDR3 coding DNA: TGTGCCAGCAGTTACGGGGTTGGGCAGCCCCAGCATTTT.

The CDR3, as DNA: TGTGCCAGCAGTGAGGTGGCCTCTGGAAACACCATATATTTT. It yields the protein CASSEVASGNTIYF. V gene TRBV25-1 combines with J gene TRBJ1-3; no clear D gene. The CDR3 totals 14 residues. V was clipped by 3 bases and J by 0 bases, with 6 bases between them. CDR1 MGHDK and CDR2 SYGVNS come from the germline V gene.

The chain joins TRBV25-1 to TRBJ2-5; TRBD2 matches at 7 bases. Unmatched junction bases numbered 6, after V lost 8 bases and J lost 3 bases. The CDR3 consists of 13 residues. Germline V CDR1 and CDR2: MGHDK, SYGVNS. The CDR3 bases are TGTGCCAGCGGAAGCGGGGTCGAAGAGACCCAGTACTTC. Protein product: CASGSGVEETQYF.

The V and J genes are TRBV7-8 and TRBJ2-7; TRBD2 matches 9 bases. Germline V gene sequence: CDR1 SGHVS, CDR2 FQNEAQ. This CDR3 is built from 18 residues. The junction had 12 bases not matched to a gene; V was cut back by 3 bases and J by 0 bases. CDR3 DNA sequence: TGTGCCAGCAGCTTGGGGGATACAGGACTAGCGACCTCCTACGAGCAGTACTTC. Translated: CASSLGDTGLATSYEQYF.

V usage is TRBV6-1 and J usage is TRBJ2-7; weak D call: TRBD2 (5 bases). The V end lost 1 base, the J end lost 3 bases, and 16 bases lay between the germline ends. There are 16 residues in the CDR3. Germline V gives CDR1 MNHNS, CDR2 SASEGT. The CDR3 DNA follows: TGTGCCAGCAGTGAAGTTCCGGGATTCTCGTTCTACGAGCAGTACTTC. It specifies CASSEVPGFSFYEQYF.

J is TRBJ2-1 and V is TRBV27; 8 bases line up with TRBD2. V gave up 8 bases and J gave up 3 bases; unmatched junction bases: 6. CDR3 length equals 14 residues. CDR1 and CDR2 from the germline V gene are MNHEY and SMNVEV (reference sequence). The CDR3 loop is CASPPGGGYNEQFF. The CDR3 DNA reads as TGTGCCAGCCCCCCCGGGGGGGGCTACAATGAGCAGTTCTTC.